The source of this T cell receptor beta chain is a study of blood T cell repertoires in COVID-19. Study in general: Some COVID-19 samples were acute and others convalescent; all came from the United States, Italy and Spain.

Original processing notes: Amplifying reference gene primers gave estimates of nucleated cell counts. Some clones are missing from TCRdb's copy, which holds only in-frame ones; the method was immunoSEQ multiplex PCR. V, J and clone size are those of that table, while D and trimming were read from the DNA. The sample yields a few hundred thousand clones, approximately 85% seen once. The CDR3 is 22 residues long. CDR1 LGHNA and CDR2 YSLEER come from the germline V gene. This clone was recorded only once. A read error may account for a junction end that differs from germline. Patients at the Seattle site were enrolled during active infection and followed longitudinally.

The sequenced sample consisted of peripheral blood. The chain has TRBV4-3 and TRBJ2-1, with TRBD2 identical over 12 bases. This TCR came from a human donor with COVID-19, enrolled during active disease. The donor label of this sample is uncertain. The CDR3 bases are TGCGCCCGCAGCCGACAGGGGGCTGGACTAGCGGGGATACTCAGCTCCTACAATGAGCAGTTCTTC. Its translation is CARSRQGAGLAGILSSYNEQFF.